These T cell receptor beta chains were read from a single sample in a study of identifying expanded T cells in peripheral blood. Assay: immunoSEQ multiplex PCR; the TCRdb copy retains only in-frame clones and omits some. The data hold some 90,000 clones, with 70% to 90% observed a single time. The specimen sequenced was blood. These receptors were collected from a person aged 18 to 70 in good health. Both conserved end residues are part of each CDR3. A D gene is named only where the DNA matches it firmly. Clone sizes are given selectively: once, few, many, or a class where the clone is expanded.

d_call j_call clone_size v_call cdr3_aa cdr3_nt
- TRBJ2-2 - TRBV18 CASSGRSSNTGELFF TGTGCCAGCTCAGGTCGGAGCTCGAACACCGGGGAGCTGTTTTTT
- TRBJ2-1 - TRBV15 CATSRGGVGNNEQFF TGTGCCACCAGCAGAGGCGGGGTCGGAAACAATGAGCAGTTCTTC
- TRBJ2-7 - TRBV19 CASSVNPGPYEQYF TGTGCCAGTAGTGTCAATCCCGGCCCCTACGAGCAGTACTTC
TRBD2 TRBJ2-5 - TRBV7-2 CASSFLFGLAGSSQYF TGTGCCAGCAGCTTTCTTTTTGGACTAGCGGGATCGTCTCAGTACTTC
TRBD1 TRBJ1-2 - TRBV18 CASSPPGDRSNYGYTF TGTGCCAGCTCACCACCGGGGGACAGGAGTAACTATGGCTACACCTTC
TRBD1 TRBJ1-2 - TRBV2 CASPLGTAANYGYTF TGTGCCAGCCCACTCGGGACAGCAGCTAACTATGGCTACACCTTC
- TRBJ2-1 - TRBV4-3 CASSLHPTLSSYNEQFF TGCGCCAGCAGCCTCCACCCAACTCTAAGCTCCTACAATGAGCAGTTCTTC
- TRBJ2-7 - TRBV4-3 CASSQDLWQGEQYF TGCGCCAGCAGCCAAGATCTCTGGCAGGGCGAGCAGTACTTC
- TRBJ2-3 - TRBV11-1 CASSLQGDTQYF TGTGCCAGCAGCTTACAGGGAGATACGCAGTATTTT
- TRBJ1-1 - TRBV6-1 CASGQMNTEAFF TGTGCCAGCGGACAGATGAACACTGAAGCTTTCTTT
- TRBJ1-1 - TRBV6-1 CASSEYAGPMNTEAFF TGTGCCAGCAGTGAATACGCAGGGCCCATGAACACTGAAGCTTTCTTT
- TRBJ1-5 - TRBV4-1 CASSPLADGLSNQPQHF TGCGCCAGCAGCCCCCTGGCGGACGGCCTTAGCAATCAGCCCCAGCATTTT
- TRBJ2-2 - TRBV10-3 CAIIADSGELFF TGTGCCATCATCGCCGATTCCGGGGAGCTGTTTTTT
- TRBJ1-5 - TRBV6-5 CASSFSRGHNQPQHF TGTGCCAGCAGTTTTTCCAGGGGACACAATCAGCCCCAGCATTTT
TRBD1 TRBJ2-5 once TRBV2 CASSTGGWETQYF TGTGCCAGCAGCACAGGGGGCTGGGAGACCCAGTACTTC
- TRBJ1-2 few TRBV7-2 CASSLSGERYTF TGTGCCAGCAGCTTAAGTGGGGAGCGCTACACCTTC
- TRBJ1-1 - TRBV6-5 CASSPSTGLGAFF TGTGCCAGCAGCCCTTCGACTGGACTAGGGGCTTTCTTT
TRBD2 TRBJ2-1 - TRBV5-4 CASSLDRGVPYNEQFF TGTGCCAGCAGCCTTGACCGGGGGGTCCCATACAATGAGCAGTTCTTC
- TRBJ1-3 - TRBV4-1 CASSQGASGNTIYF TGCGCCAGCAGCCAAGGTGCGAGCGGAAACACCATATATTTT
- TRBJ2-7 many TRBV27 CASSLRGPGGRVYPWEQYF TGTGCCAGCAGTTTACGGGGGCCCGGGGGCCGGGTATACCCTTGGGAGCAGTACTTC
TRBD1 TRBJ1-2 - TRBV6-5 CASRPDRDYGYTF TGTGCCAGCAGACCCGACAGGGACTATGGCTACACCTTC
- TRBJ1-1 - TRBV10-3 CATTPWGDTEAFF TGTGCCACGACGCCCTGGGGGGACACTGAAGCTTTCTTT
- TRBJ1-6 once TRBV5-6 CASSSRTARSPLHF TGTGCCAGCAGCTCTCGGACAGCTCGGTCACCCCTCCACTTT
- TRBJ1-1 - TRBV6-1 CASSPYTEAFF TGTGCCAGCAGTCCCTACACTGAAGCTTTCTTT
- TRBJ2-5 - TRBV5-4 CASSAAGTQYF TGTGCCAGCAGCGCGGCGGGGACCCAGTACTTC
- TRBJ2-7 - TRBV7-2 CASSLELAVSYEQYF TGTGCCAGCAGCTTAGAGTTAGCGGTCTCCTACGAGCAGTACTTC
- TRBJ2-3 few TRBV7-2 CASSSRSGGLKDTQYF TGTGCCAGCAGCTCCCGGTCAGGAGGATTGAAAGATACGCAGTATTTT
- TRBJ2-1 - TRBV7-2 CASSSEGGNEQFF TGTGCCAGCAGCTCGGAAGGTGGGAATGAGCAGTTCTTC
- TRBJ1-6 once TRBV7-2 CASSRGGAGHNSPLHF TGTGCCAGCAGCCGGGGGGGCGCGGGGCATAATTCACCCCTCCACTTT
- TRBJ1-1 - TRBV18 CASSRPDSRFMNTEAFF TGTGCCAGCTCCCGACCGGACAGTCGCTTCATGAACACTGAAGCTTTCTTT
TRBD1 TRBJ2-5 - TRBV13 CASSSGQEQETQYF TGTGCCAGCAGCTCCGGACAGGAACAAGAGACCCAGTACTTC
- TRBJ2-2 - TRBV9 CASSATARTGELFF TGTGCCAGCAGCGCGACGGCGAGGACCGGGGAGCTGTTTTTT
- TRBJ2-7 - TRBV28 CASFGGATYEQYF TGTGCCAGCTTTGGAGGCGCGACCTACGAGCAGTACTTC
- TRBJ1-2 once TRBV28 CASSLARINYGYTF TGTGCCAGCAGTTTAGCCAGGATCAACTATGGCTACACCTTC
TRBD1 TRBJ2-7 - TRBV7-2 CASSSLTGVAYEQYF TGTGCCAGCAGCTCACTGACAGGGGTTGCCTACGAGCAGTACTTC
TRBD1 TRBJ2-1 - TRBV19 CASSIETGGGYNEQFF TGTGCCAGTAGTATAGAGACAGGGGGAGGGTACAATGAGCAGTTCTTC
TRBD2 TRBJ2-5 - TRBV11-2 CASSPHPVLAGKQETQYF TGTGCCAGCAGCCCTCACCCTGTTCTAGCGGGGAAGCAAGAGACCCAGTACTTC
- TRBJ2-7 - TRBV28 CASSLRWGEQYF TGTGCCAGCAGTCTCCGCTGGGGCGAGCAGTACTTC
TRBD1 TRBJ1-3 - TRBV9 CASSPGGSGNTIYF TGTGCCAGCAGCCCAGGGGGCTCTGGAAACACCATATATTTT
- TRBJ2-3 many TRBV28 CASSFSLRGLTDTQYF TGTGCCAGCAGTTTTTCCTTGCGGGGATTAACAGATACGCAGTATTTT
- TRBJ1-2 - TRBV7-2 CASSPRLEGAAYGYTF TGTGCCAGCAGCCCCCGCCTAGAAGGGGCTGCCTATGGCTACACCTTC
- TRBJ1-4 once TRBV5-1 CASSLEKTNEKLFF TGCGCCAGCAGCTTGGAGAAAACTAATGAAAAACTGTTTTTT
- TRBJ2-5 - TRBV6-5 CASSFAPGAAQYF TGTGCCAGCAGCTTCGCCCCGGGAGCCGCCCAGTACTTC
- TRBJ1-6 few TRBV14 CASSQGRQVPNSPLHF TGTGCCAGCAGCCAAGGACGGCAGGTTCCAAATTCACCCCTCCACTTT
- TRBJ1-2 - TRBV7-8 CASSPEGGYGYTF TGTGCCAGCAGCCCAGAGGGGGGCTATGGCTACACCTTC
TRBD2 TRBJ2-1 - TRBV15 CATSPRVLAGGHRQFF TGTGCCACCAGCCCGCGAGTGCTAGCGGGGGGGCATCGGCAGTTCTTC
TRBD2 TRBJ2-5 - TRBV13 CASSSREGSPKETQYF TGTGCCAGCAGCTCTCGGGAGGGCTCGCCGAAAGAGACCCAGTACTTC
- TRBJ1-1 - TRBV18 CASSPGSGTEAFF TGTGCCAGCTCACCAGGGTCTGGCACTGAAGCTTTCTTT
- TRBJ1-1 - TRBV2 CASRAALNTEAFF TGTGCCAGCAGAGCGGCATTGAACACTGAAGCTTTCTTT
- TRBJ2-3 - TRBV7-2 CASSLVGPTDTQYF TGTGCCAGCAGCTTAGTTGGCCCCACAGATACGCAGTATTTT
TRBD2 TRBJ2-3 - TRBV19 CASSMGDYADTQYF TGTGCCAGTAGTATGGGGGACTATGCGGATACGCAGTATTTT
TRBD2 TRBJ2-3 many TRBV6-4 CASSGGDTDTQYF TGTGCCAGCAGCGGGGGGGACACAGATACGCAGTATTTT
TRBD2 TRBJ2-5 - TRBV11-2 CASSSPWRLAGGKGETQYF TGTGCCAGCAGCTCCCCCTGGCGTCTAGCGGGGGGTAAGGGAGAGACCCAGTACTTC
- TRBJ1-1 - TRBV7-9 CASSYGPQAFF TGTGCCAGCAGCTACGGGCCTCAAGCTTTCTTT
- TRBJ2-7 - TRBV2 CASRGRDPVGDEQYF TGTGCCAGCAGGGGCCGGGACCCCGTAGGGGACGAGCAGTACTTC
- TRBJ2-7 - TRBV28 CASTISESYEQYF TGTGCCAGCACCATTTCGGAGTCCTACGAGCAGTACTTC
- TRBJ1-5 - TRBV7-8 CASSPLEGYSNQPQHF TGTGCCAGCAGCCCTCTTGAGGGTTATAGCAATCAGCCCCAGCATTTT
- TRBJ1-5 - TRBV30 CAWSVMAAGPQPQHF TGTGCCTGGAGTGTAATGGCGGCAGGGCCCCAGCCCCAGCATTTT
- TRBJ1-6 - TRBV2 CASRPMGAGSPLHF TGTGCCAGCAGGCCTATGGGGGCTGGGTCACCCCTCCACTTT